The T cell receptor (beta chain) described here comes from a study of low-dose radiotherapy and immunotherapy resistance in tumors. Study-wide context: Every two weeks patients got nivolumab 240 mg flat dose, plus ipilimumab 1 mg/kg every six weeks, intravenously. It was every two weeks, one day before radiation and immunotherapy, that intravenous cyclophosphamide 200 mg/m2 was given.

The time point here: after trial treatment. Indicated treatment: LDRT plus nivolumab, ipilimumab, low-dose cyclophosphamide and aspirin (RACIN trial). The patients who were eligible all carried advanced solid tumors that lacked tumor-infiltrating lymphocytes, meaning the tumors were TIL-negative. V lost 1 base and J 4 bases, leaving 10 bases between the germline ends. The length of the CDR3 is 14 residues. CDR1 and CDR2 from the germline V gene are SGHTA and FQGNSA. TRAV and TRBV primers primed cDNA for both TCRalpha and TCRbeta. Amplification, which lasted 20 PCR cycles, used a constant-region primer and V-primer adapter to amplify TCRs. A single record per CDR3 protein comes from TCRdb applying MiXCR to the reads. The sample has 95,000 to 100,000 distinct CDR3 sequences, more than 20% seen once; the top ten hold over 4%.

The source material was PBMCs, sampled after low-dose radiotherapy plus immunotherapy. This clonotype was obtained from a male donor with prostate cancer. V is TRBV7-2 and J is TRBJ2-5; D unclear. The CDR3 spells CASSLVKVGETQYF. The CDR3 DNA is TGTGCCAGCAGCTTAGTGAAAGTAGGAGAGACCCAGTACTTC. Variable domain in full (rest from reference TRBV7-2 and TRBJ2-5): GAGVSQSPSNKVTEKGKDVELRCDPISGHTALYWYRQSLGQGLEFLIYFQGNSAPDKSGLPSDRFSAERTGGSVSTLTIQRTQQEDSAVYLCASSLVKVGETQYFGPGTRLLVL.